A single T cell receptor beta chain is shown here with its context. Only in-frame clones appear in the TCRdb table, and some are missing; sequencing was by immunoSEQ multiplex PCR. The sample records fewer than 250,000 clones, about 84% being singletons. Germline assignment: CDR1 SEHNR and CDR2 FQNEAQ (reference sequence). This CDR3 is built from 15 residues. Trimming removed 1 base from V and 3 bases from J; junction bases left unmatched: 2. This specimen comes from a study of blood T cell repertoires in COVID-19. The chain has TRBV7-9 and TRBJ1-5, with 8 bases identical to TRBD1. Sequences were obtained from PBMCs or T cells enriched from blood (not recorded which). The TCR sequence derives from a woman between 40 and 50 years old with acute COVID-19. This CDR3 reads CASSLGQGHNQPQHF. The CDR3, as DNA: TGTGCCAGCAGCTTAGGACAGGGGCACAATCAGCCCCAGCATTTT.